These 21 T cell receptor beta chains were sequenced from one sample in a study of PD-1 blockade in classical Hodgkin lymphoma. Each of the patients experienced relapse following autologous stem cell transplantation, and their brentuximab vedotin exposure differed. Profiling relied on immunoSEQ multiplex PCR, and the TCRdb table lists in-frame clones only, not all of them. The sample has roughly 25,000 clones, 82% seen once. The sequenced sample was peripheral blood mononuclear cells (PBMCs), obtained before the second cycle of nivolumab. The receptors shown here come from a human donor with classical Hodgkin lymphoma.

This rearrangement joins TRBV28 to TRBJ2-7; 9 bases line up with TRBD2. V shed 2 bases, J shed 7 bases, and the junction held 12 bases outside the gene matches. The CDR3 extends over 16 amino acids. In germline, CDR1 is MDHEN, CDR2 SYDVKM. CDR3 sequence reads: CASSLRSGGRLREQYF. CDR3 bases: TGTGCCAGCAGTTTACGTAGCGGGGGCCGACTTAGAGAGCAGTACTTC.

This clone was recorded a few times. V is TRBV4-1 and J is TRBJ1-4; unclear D gene. V dropped 5 bases and J dropped 10 bases, with 11 bases sitting between them. The CDR3 contains 12 residues. Germline CDR1 is MGHRA and CDR2 is YSYEKL. The CDR3 coding sequence is TGCGCCAGCAGCTACCCGAGAGGAAAACTGTTTTTT. Translated: CASSYPRGKLFF.

The CDR3 DNA sequence: TGTGCCAGCAGCTTAGCGCCAGGGTATACCTACGAGCAGTACTTC. Translating it yields CASSLAPGYTYEQYF. This chain joins TRBV7-8 and TRBJ2-7, with D possibly matching TRBD1 (5 bases). Trimming pared 0 bases from V and 2 bases from J, leaving 11 bases between. The CDR3 is made up of 15 amino acids. In germline, CDR1 is SGHVS, CDR2 FQNEAQ.

The chain links TRBV5-1 to TRBJ2-1; perhaps TRBD1 as D (5 bases). V dropped 4 bases and J dropped 8 bases, with 10 bases sitting between them. The CDR3 sequence is 12 residues long. The germline V gene has CDR1 SGHRS and CDR2 YFSETQ. For the CDR3, the DNA is TGCGCCAGCAGCCTTCAGGGCCATGAGCAGTTCTTC. Its translation is CASSLQGHEQFF.

As for this clone: One base away lies a much larger clone, so this may be a sequencing read error. Other DNA sequences in the sample encode the same CDR3. The gene calls are TRBV11-2 and TRBJ2-7, with D unclear. The germline gives CDR1 SGHAT, CDR2 FQNNGV. The CDR3 spans 12 residues. CDR3 nucleotide sequence: TGCGCCAGCAGCTTAGGCAAATACGAGCAGTACTTC. Translation gives CASSLGKYEQYF.

V is TRBV4-3 and J is TRBJ2-7; D unclear. Germline CDR1 LGHNA, CDR2 YSLEER. The V gene lost 0 bases and the J gene lost 9 bases, with 15 bases spanning the gap. The CDR3 is 14 residues long. In nucleotides, the CDR3 is TGCGCCAGCAGCCAAGATCTCTCCGTGATGCGGCAGTACTTC. It encodes CASSQDLSVMRQYF.

The chain couples TRBV2 to TRBJ1-4; tentative D call: TRBD1 (6 bases). The V gene lost 11 bases and the J gene lost 0 bases, with 13 bases spanning the gap. Per the germline V gene, CDR1 is SNHLY and CDR2 is FYNNEI. The CDR3 spans 14 residues. The CDR3 DNA sequence: TGTGCCCAGGGGAGCCTTGCAACTAATGAAAAACTGTTTTTT. Protein: CAQGSLATNEKLFF.

J is TRBJ2-3 and V is TRBV11-2, with D perhaps matching TRBD1 (5 bases). The CDR3 extends over 15 amino acids. The V gene lost 5 bases and the J gene lost 8 bases, with 20 bases spanning the gap. Germline CDR1 is SGHAT and CDR2 is FQNNGV. This CDR3 is CASSPRGQGYGTQYF. The CDR3 coding sequence is TGTGCCAGCAGCCCCCGTGGGCAGGGATATGGTACGCAGTATTTT.

The rearrangement joins TRBV5-4 to TRBJ2-7, with D hard to call. The V gene lost 4 bases and the J gene lost 7 bases, with 18 bases spanning the gap. This CDR3 contains 14 residues. Germline V CDR1 and CDR2: SGHNT, YYREEE (reference sequence). The DNA for the CDR3 is TGTGCCAGCAGCCGAAGCAGCCTACCTCAGGAGCAGTACTTC. It specifies CASSRSSLPQEQYF.

The chain recombines TRBV6-1 with TRBJ1-2; TRBD1 aligns across 10 bases. With V trimmed by 5 bases and J by 3 bases, 3 bases remained unmatched. The CDR3 totals 14 residues. Germline lookup yields CDR1 MNHNS and CDR2 SASEGT. The CDR3 bases are TGTGCCAGCAGTCCGGGACAGGGGTACTATGGCTACACCTTC. As protein: CASSPGQGYYGYTF.

The chain employs TRBV11-2 and TRBJ1-3, with 8 bases lining up with TRBD1. With 1 base clipped from V and 0 bases from J, the junction kept 8 bases outside the gene matches. The germline V gene has CDR1 SGHAT and CDR2 FQNNGV. The length of the CDR3 is 18 residues. The CDR3 coding sequence is TGTGCCAGCAGCTTAGCCCCCCCCGACAGGGGCTCTGGAAACACCATATATTTT. Its translation is CASSLAPPDRGSGNTIYF.

The V call is TRBV27, the J call TRBJ1-5; TRBD1 aligns across 10 bases. After removal of 3 bases from V and 7 bases from J, the junction contained 12 bases not matched to a gene. The CDR3 runs 17 residues. Germline-derived CDR1 and CDR2 are MNHEY and SMNVEV (reference sequence). This CDR3 reads CASSFHSTGGLDQPQHF. The CDR3 coding sequence is TGTGCCAGCAGTTTTCATTCGACAGGGGGCTTGGACCAGCCCCAGCATTTT.

This clone appeared a few times. The J gene is TRBJ1-6, the V gene TRBV25-1; the D gene is possibly TRBD1 (6 bases). Between the trimmed V and J ends, which lost 3 bases and 7 bases, there was a span of 19 bases. Germline V lookup: CDR1 MGHDK, CDR2 SYGVNS. The CDR3 runs 17 residues. In DNA form, the CDR3 reads TGTGCCAGCAGTGATTCAGCCCGCAGGGGTTTGAATTCACCCCTCCACTTT. This translates into CASSDSARRGLNSPLHF. Looking up the rest from reference TRBV25-1 and TRBJ1-6 gives the full variable domain: EADIYQTPRYLVIGTGKKITLECSQTMGHDKMYWYQQDPGMELHLIHYSYGVNSTEKGDLSSESTVSRIRTEHFPLTLESARPSHTSQYLCASSDSARRGLNSPLHFGNGTRLTVT.

Notes on this clone: Within the sample, other DNA sequences also encode this same CDR3. This rearrangement joins TRBV9 to TRBJ2-3; no firm D call. V lost 3 bases to trimming and J lost 3 bases, with 5 bases between them. The V gene's germline CDR1 is SGDLS and CDR2 YYNGEE. This CDR3 contains 12 residues. Written as DNA, the CDR3 is TGTGCCAGCAGCGATTTTACAGATACGCAGTATTTT. It translates to CASSDFTDTQYF.

J is TRBJ2-1 and V is TRBV7-9; D not resolved. Germline V CDR1 and CDR2: SEHNR, FQNEAQ (reference sequence). V was cut by 5 bases and J by 9 bases, with 11 bases left in between. The CDR3 is made up of 12 amino acids. The CDR3 bases are TGTGCCAGCAGCCTACTCGGGCCTGAGCAGTTCTTC. As protein: CASSLLGPEQFF.

This chain links TRBV15 with TRBJ2-1; tentatively, D is TRBD2 (6 bases). V was trimmed by 8 bases and J by 0 bases, leaving 14 bases between them. The CDR3 length is 15 residues. Germline V gene sequence: CDR1 LNHNV, CDR2 YYDKDF (reference sequence). In DNA, the CDR3 is TGTGCCACCGGAGAGGGACTGAACTCCTACAATGAGCAGTTCTTC. Encoded protein: CATGEGLNSYNEQFF.

The chain joins TRBV27 to TRBJ1-6; D may be TRBD1 (5 bases). Germline CDR1 reads MNHEY; CDR2 reads SMNVEV (reference sequence). This CDR3 contains 15 residues. V dropped 5 bases and J dropped 10 bases, with 18 bases sitting between them. The CDR3, as DNA: TGTGCCAGCAGTCCGATCCCTGACAGCATCTCACCCCTCCACTTT. Translating it yields CASSPIPDSISPLHF.

V usage is TRBV4-3 and J usage is TRBJ2-6; a weak D match, TRBD1 (6 bases). Deletions cut 3 bases from V and 0 bases from J, with 9 bases between. Germline loops: CDR1 LGHNA, CDR2 YSLEER. This CDR3 region has 16 residues. The CDR3 sequence is CASSHHRASGANVLTF. The CDR3 DNA follows: TGCGCCAGCAGCCACCACAGGGCCTCTGGGGCCAACGTCCTGACTTTC.

This clone was seen only a few times. The V call is TRBV2, the J call TRBJ1-2; 9 nucleotides line up with TRBD1. This CDR3 spans 12 amino acids. The ends lost 6 bases at V and 8 bases at J; junction bases unmatched: 4. Germline CDR1 reads SNHLY; CDR2 reads FYNNEI. The CDR3, as DNA: TGTGCCAGCAGGGGACAGGGAAAAGGCTACACCTTC. Translation: CASRGQGKGYTF. Full variable domain (rest looked up from reference TRBV2 and TRBJ1-2): EPEVTQTPSHQVTQMGQEVILRCVPISNHLYFYWYRQILGQKVEFLVSFYNNEISEKSEIFDDQFSVERPDGSNFTLKIRSTKLEDSAMYFCASRGQGKGYTFGSGTRLTVV.

The chain combines TRBV9 with TRBJ1-2; D unresolved. V gave up 3 bases and J gave up 3 bases, with 12 bases separating them. The CDR3 is made up of 14 amino acids. The germline gives CDR1 SGDLS, CDR2 YYNGEE. CDR3 sequence: CASSARRTDYGYTF. Here the CDR3 DNA reads TGTGCCAGCAGCGCCCGGCGGACGGACTATGGCTACACCTTC.

This clone has only a few counts. This chain uses TRBV4-1 with TRBJ2-4; D unclear. This CDR3 spans 16 amino acids. Trimming took 3 bases from V and 0 from J, leaving 12 bases between them. CDR1 and CDR2 from the germline V gene are MGHRA and YSYEKL. CDR3 amino acids: CASSQTSPGAKNIQYF. In nucleotides, the CDR3 is TGCGCCAGCAGCCAGACATCCCCGGGAGCCAAAAACATTCAGTACTTC.